The 14 T cell receptor beta chains presented below share a single source sample, sequenced in a study of preoperative IRX-2 immunotherapy in early breast cancer. TCRdb keeps only in-frame clones here, not all; method: immunoSEQ multiplex PCR. The sample yields 2,500 to 4,000 clones, about 83% seen once. Treatment noted: preoperative locoregional IRX-2 cytokine immunotherapy. The sequenced sample was tumor tissue, obtained after IRX-2 immunotherapy. Receptors were obtained from a human donor with breast cancer.

This chain joins TRBV10-3 and TRBJ2-1; either TRBD1 or TRBD2 may supply D (5 bases each). Trimming removed 3 bases at V and 5 bases at J, with 11 bases between. The CDR3 runs to 14 residues. CDR1 ENHRY and CDR2 SYGVKD come from the germline V gene. In nucleotides, the CDR3 is TGTGCCATCAGTGAAACCGGGACCGACAATGAGCAGTTCTTC. As protein: CAISETGTDNEQFF.

Concerning this clone: The germline gene is not matched at one end of the junction; a read error may be the cause. J is TRBJ2-5 and V is TRBV6-8, with D perhaps given as TRBD1 or TRBD2 (6 bases each). This CDR3 has 14 residues. From germline, CDR1 is MNHGY and CDR2 SAAAGT. CDR3 sequence: CAISVVGGVETQYF. CDR3 sequence (DNA): TGTGCCATCAGTGTTGTGGGGGGCGTGGAGACCCAGTACTTC.

The rearrangement joins TRBV6-8 to TRBJ1-1; D unclear. Trimming removed 2 bases from V and 1 base from J, with 5 bases in between. Germline lookup yields CDR1 MNHGY and CDR2 SAAAGT. The CDR3 is 13 residues long. The CDR3, as DNA: TGTGCCAGCAGTTACGACTGGAACACTGAAGCTTTCTTT. This sequence encodes CASSYDWNTEAFF.

This chain's CDR3 is CASSLTSTGELFF. CDR3 bases: TGCGCCAGCAGCCTTACCTCCACCGGGGAGCTGTTTTTT. This chain joins TRBV23-1 and TRBJ2-2; unclear D gene. TRBV23-1 is designated an ORF whose function remains uncertain. Trimming pared 6 bases from V and 4 bases from J, leaving 9 bases between. The CDR3 totals 13 residues.

The V gene is TRBV9, the J gene TRBJ2-1; tentative D call: TRBD2 (6 bases). The length of the CDR3 is 15 residues. The V end lost 2 bases, the J end lost 6 bases, and 15 bases lay between the germline ends. CDR1 and CDR2 (germline): SGDLS, YYNGEE. CDR3 amino acids: CASSVDPGTANEQFF. CDR3 in DNA: TGTGCCAGCAGCGTGGACCCTGGGACTGCCAATGAGCAGTTCTTC.

V usage is TRBV28 and J usage is TRBJ2-1, with TRBD1 matching over 9 bases. The CDR3 runs 15 residues. J lost 2 bases, V lost 6 bases, and 5 bases had no gene match. The germline CDR1 and CDR2 sequences are MDHEN and SYDVKM. The CDR3 reads CASRLTGGAYNEQFF. The CDR3 DNA follows: TGTGCCAGCAGGCTAACAGGGGGCGCCTACAATGAGCAGTTCTTC.

This chain links TRBV19 with TRBJ2-3; D is perhaps TRBD1 (6 bases). This CDR3 comprises 14 residues. CDR1 LNHDA and CDR2 SQIVND come from the germline V gene (reference sequence). Trimming stripped 6 bases from V and 3 bases from J, with 13 bases between. The CDR3 DNA follows: TGTGCCAGTAGCCCACAGGGTCCGACAGATACGCAGTATTTT. Translated: CASSPQGPTDTQYF.

This clone was detected once. The chain uses TRBV4-1 and TRBJ2-1, with D perhaps TRBD2 (6 bases). This CDR3 has 14 amino acids. Germline assignment: CDR1 MGHRA and CDR2 YSYEKL. V lost 8 bases and J lost 6, with 17 bases in between. CDR3 region: CASRVQASVNEQFF. The CDR3 DNA sequence: TGCGCCAGCCGAGTCCAGGCTAGCGTCAATGAGCAGTTCTTC.

The V and J genes are TRBV6-8 and TRBJ2-7; D is undetermined. This CDR3 is 13 amino acids long. Germline CDR1 and CDR2: MNHGY and SAAAGT. The germline V and J ends were trimmed by 3 bases and 3 bases, with 9 bases remaining between them. The DNA of the CDR3 is TGTGCCAGCAGTTATTCGGAAGGCTACGAGCAGTACTTC. It specifies CASSYSEGYEQYF.

V and J are TRBV5-1 and TRBJ2-2; tentative D call: TRBD2 (6 bases). V lost 0 bases and J lost 4, with 13 bases in between. There are 16 residues in the CDR3. Germline lookup yields CDR1 SGHRS and CDR2 YFSETQ. The CDR3 protein is CASSLAPGSGTGELFF. The CDR3 coding sequence is TGCGCCAGCAGCTTGGCTCCAGGTAGCGGCACCGGGGAGCTGTTTTTT.

The genes are TRBV11-3 and TRBJ2-1, with TRBD1 matching 8 bases. The V gene's germline CDR1 is SGHNT and CDR2 YENEEA. The junction had 7 bases not matched to a gene; V was cut back by 6 bases and J by 3 bases. This CDR3 contains 15 residues. The CDR3 loop reads CASRPGTGIYNEQFF. CDR3 nucleotides: TGTGCCAGCAGACCTGGGACAGGCATCTACAATGAGCAGTTCTTC. The full variable domain, rest sourced from reference TRBV11-3 and TRBJ2-1, is EAGVVQSPRYKIIEKKQPVAFWCNPISGHNTLYWYLQNLGQGPELLIRYENEEAVDDSQLPKDRFSAERLKGVDSTLKIQPAELGDSAVYLCASRPGTGIYNEQFFGPGTRLTVL.

The chain has TRBV12-5 and TRBJ2-2, with 10 bases fitting TRBD2. The CDR3 contains 19 residues. Germline V CDR1 and CDR2: LGHNT, FRNRAP. The trim removed 5 bases at V and 3 bases at J, leaving 15 bases unmatched. The CDR3 sequence: CASGHTQASGGGHTGELFF. Here the CDR3 DNA reads TGTGCTAGTGGTCACACCCAAGCTAGCGGGGGAGGCCACACCGGGGAGCTGTTTTTT.

The chain's CDR3 is CAGPSHQPQHF. CDR3 nucleotide sequence: TGTGCCGGCCCCTCCCATCAGCCCCAGCATTTT. V usage is TRBV6-7 and J usage is TRBJ1-5; D not resolved. TRBV6-7 is assigned to the ORF class and has an uncertain function. The CDR3 sequence is 11 residues long. The V end was cut by 11 bases, the J end by 5 bases, with 10 bases between.

Only a few counts were recorded for this clone. CDR3 DNA: TGTGCCATCCAGGGGGCTGGGGCCAACGTCCTGACTTTC. As protein: CAIQGAGANVLTF. The chain employs TRBV6-8 and TRBJ2-6, with TRBD1 matching 7 bases. Trimming removed 10 bases from V and 2 bases from J; junction bases left unmatched: 2. The CDR3 runs 13 residues. The germline CDR1 and CDR2 sequences are MNHGY and SAAAGT.